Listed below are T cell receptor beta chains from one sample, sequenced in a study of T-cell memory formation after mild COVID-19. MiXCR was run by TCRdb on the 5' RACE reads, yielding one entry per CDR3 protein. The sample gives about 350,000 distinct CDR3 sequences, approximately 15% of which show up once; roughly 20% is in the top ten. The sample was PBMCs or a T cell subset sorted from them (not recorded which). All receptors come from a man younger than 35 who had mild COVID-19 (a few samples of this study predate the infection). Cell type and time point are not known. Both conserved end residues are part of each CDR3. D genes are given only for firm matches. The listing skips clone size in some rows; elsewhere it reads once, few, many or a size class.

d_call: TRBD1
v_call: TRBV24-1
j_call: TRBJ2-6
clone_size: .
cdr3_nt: TGTGCCACCAGTACAGGGGCTGGGGCCAACGTCCTGACTTTC
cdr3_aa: CATSTGAGANVLTF

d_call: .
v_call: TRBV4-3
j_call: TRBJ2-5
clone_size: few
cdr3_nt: TGCGCCAGCAGCCAAGCCATAAGCAGAGGGGAGACCCAGTACTTC
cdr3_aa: CASSQAISRGETQYF

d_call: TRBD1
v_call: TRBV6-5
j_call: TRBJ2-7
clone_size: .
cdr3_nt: TGTGCCAGCACTCACCTGACAGGGGAGGTCTACGAGCAGTACTTC
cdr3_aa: CASTHLTGEVYEQYF

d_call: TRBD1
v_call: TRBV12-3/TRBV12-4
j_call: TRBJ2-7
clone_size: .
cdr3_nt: TGTGCCAGCAGGTCGTCCCTCTGGGACAGGGCTCAGGAGCAGTACTTC
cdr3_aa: CASRSSLWDRAQEQYF

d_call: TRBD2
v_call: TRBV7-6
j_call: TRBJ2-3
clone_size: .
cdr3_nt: TGTGCCAGCAGCCCCTCCCCCCCCAGCGGGGGTTATCCAGATACGCAGTATTTT
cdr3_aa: CASSPSPPSGGYPDTQYF

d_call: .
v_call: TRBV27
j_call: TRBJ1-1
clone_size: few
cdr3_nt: TGTGCCAGCAGTTCCGCCTTAGGGCAGCCCAGCGTTGAAGCTTTCTTT
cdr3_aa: CASSSALGQPSVEAFF

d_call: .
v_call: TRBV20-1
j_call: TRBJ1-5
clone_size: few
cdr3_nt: TGCAGTGCTAGGGCGCCGTATAGCAATCAGCCCCAGCATTTT
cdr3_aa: CSARAPYSNQPQHF

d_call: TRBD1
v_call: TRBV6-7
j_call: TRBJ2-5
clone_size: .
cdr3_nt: TGTGCCAGCAGTTACTGGGGGACAGCACAAGAGACCCAGTACTTC
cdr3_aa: CASSYWGTAQETQYF

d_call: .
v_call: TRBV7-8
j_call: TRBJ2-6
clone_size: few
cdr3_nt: TGTGCCAGCAGCGGGCGGACGGCTCTCTCTGGGGCCAACGTCCTGACTTTC
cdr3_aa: CASSGRTALSGANVLTF

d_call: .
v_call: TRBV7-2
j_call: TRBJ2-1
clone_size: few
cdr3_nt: TGTGCCAGCAGGTCAACTAGCCACAATGAGCAGTTCTTC
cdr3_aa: CASRSTSHNEQFF

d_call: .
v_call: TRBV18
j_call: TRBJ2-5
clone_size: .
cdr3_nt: TGTGCCAGCTCACCACCGCCCCTGGGGTCCCAGTACTTC
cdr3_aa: CASSPPPLGSQYF

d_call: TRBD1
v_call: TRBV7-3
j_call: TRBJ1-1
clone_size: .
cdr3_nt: TGTGCCAGCAGCAGACAGGGAGGGGGCGGCACTGAAGCTTTCTTT
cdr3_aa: CASSRQGGGGTEAFF

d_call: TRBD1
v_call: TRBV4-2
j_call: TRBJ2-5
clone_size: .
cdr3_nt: TGTGCCAGCAGCCAAGGGGACAGGGGAGAGACCCAGTACTTC
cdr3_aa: CASSQGDRGETQYF

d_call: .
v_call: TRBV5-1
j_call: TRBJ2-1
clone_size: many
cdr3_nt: TGCGCCAGCAGCTTGGGCGACAGTTCGGCGATTCTTGAGCAGTTCTTC
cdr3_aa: CASSLGDSSAILEQFF

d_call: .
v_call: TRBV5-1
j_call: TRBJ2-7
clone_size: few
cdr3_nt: TGCGCCAGCAGCCCATGGGAAGGGGCGGAAGAGCAGTACTTC
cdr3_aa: CASSPWEGAEEQYF

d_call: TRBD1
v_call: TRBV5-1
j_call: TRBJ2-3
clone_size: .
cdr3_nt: TGCGCCAGCAACCCCGGGACAGACACAGATACGCAGTATTTT
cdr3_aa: CASNPGTDTDTQYF

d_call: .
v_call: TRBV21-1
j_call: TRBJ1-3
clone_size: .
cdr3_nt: TGTGCCAGCAGCAAAGCTCGTTATAGGCAGCGCTCTGGAAACACCATATATTTT
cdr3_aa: CASSKARYRQRSGNTIYF

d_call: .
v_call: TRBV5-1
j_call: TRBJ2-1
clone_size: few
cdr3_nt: TGCGCCAGCAGCTTGGACCCCCCTCTAACTATTACCCAGAAGCACGAGCAGTTCTTC
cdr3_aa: CASSLDPPLTITQKHEQFF

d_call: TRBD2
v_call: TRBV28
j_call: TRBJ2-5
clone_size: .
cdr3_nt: TGTGCCAGCAGGTGGGCTAGCGGGGGTGGAGAGACCCAGTACTTC
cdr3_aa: CASRWASGGGETQYF

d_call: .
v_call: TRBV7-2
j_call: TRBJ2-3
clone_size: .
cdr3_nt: TGTGCCAGCAGCCTCCACTCGGGCCTCACAGATACGCAGTATTTT
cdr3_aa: CASSLHSGLTDTQYF

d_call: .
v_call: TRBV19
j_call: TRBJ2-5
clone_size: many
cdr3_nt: TGTGCCAGTAGTCTCGGGATGGGACACGGAGAGGAGACCCAGTACTTC
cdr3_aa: CASSLGMGHGEETQYF

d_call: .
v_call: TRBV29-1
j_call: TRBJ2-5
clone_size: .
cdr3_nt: TGCAGCGTCTCCCTCGAGGGCGAGACCCAGTACTTC
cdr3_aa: CSVSLEGETQYF

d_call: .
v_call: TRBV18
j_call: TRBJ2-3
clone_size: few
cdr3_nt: TGTGCCAGCTCACCACGGGCGGGCAGCACAGATACGCAGTATTTT
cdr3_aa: CASSPRAGSTDTQYF

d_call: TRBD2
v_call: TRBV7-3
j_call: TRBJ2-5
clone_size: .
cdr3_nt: TGTGCCAGCAGCTTAAGGCGCGGGGGGTCCCAAGAGACCCAGTACTTC
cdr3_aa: CASSLRRGGSQETQYF

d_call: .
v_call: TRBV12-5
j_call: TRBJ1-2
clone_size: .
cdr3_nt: TGTGCTAGTGGTTTGGTACCAGGGGACTATGGCTACACCTTC
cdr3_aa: CASGLVPGDYGYTF

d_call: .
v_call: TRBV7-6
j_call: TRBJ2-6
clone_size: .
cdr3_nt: TGTGCCAGCAGCCCCCGTGAGCTTGCCGGGGCCAACGTCCTGACTTTC
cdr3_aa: CASSPRELAGANVLTF

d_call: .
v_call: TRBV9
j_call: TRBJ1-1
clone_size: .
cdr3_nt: TGTGCCAGCAGCGTAGGAGGTGGCGCTGAAGCTTTCTTT
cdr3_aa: CASSVGGGAEAFF

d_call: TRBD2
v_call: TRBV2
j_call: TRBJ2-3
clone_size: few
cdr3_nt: TGTGCCAGCAGTGCACTAGCGGAGCGCACAGATACGCAGTATTTT
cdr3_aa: CASSALAERTDTQYF

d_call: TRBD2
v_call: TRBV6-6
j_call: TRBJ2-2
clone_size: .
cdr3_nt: TGTGCCAGCAGCCGGACTAGCCCGAACACCGGGGAGCTGTTTTTT
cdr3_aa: CASSRTSPNTGELFF

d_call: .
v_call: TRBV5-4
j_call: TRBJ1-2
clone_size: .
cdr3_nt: TGTGCCAGCAGCTTTGAACAACCTCGTTATGGCTACACCTTC
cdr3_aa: CASSFEQPRYGYTF

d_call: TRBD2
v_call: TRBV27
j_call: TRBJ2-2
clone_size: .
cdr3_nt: TGTGCCAGCACCTGGGGACTAGCGGGGGGCCCTGGGGAGCTGTTTTTT
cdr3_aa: CASTWGLAGGPGELFF

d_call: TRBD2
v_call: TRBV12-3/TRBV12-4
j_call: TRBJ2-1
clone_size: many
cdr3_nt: TGTGCCAGCAGTTCTAGCGGTAGTACGAATGAGCAGTTCTTC
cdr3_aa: CASSSSGSTNEQFF

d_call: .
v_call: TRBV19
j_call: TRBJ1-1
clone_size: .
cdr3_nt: TGTGCCAGTAGTGTTCAAGGGATAACTGAAGCTTTCTTT
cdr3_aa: CASSVQGITEAFF

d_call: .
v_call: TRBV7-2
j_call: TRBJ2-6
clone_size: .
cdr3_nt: TGTGCCAGCAGCTCGTCAGGGACCAACTCTGGGGCCAACGTCCTGACTTTC
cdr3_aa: CASSSSGTNSGANVLTF

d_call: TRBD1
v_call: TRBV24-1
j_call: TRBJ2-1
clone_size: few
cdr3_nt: TGTGCCACCAGTGGTGGGGACAGGGGCGATGAGCAGTTCTTC
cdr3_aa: CATSGGDRGDEQFF

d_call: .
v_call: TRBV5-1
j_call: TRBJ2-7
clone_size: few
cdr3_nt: TGCGCCAGCAGCTTGTACCCAGGGGCCGAGCAGTACTTC
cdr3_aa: CASSLYPGAEQYF

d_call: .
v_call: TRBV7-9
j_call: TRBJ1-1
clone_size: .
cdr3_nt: TGTGCCAGCAGCTCTACCCGGGGGGTAGAGGGCACTGAAGCTTTCTTT
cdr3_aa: CASSSTRGVEGTEAFF

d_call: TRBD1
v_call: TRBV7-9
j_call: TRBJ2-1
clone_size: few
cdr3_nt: TGTGCCAGCAGCATCCGACCGACAGGGATCAATGAGCAGTTCTTC
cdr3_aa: CASSIRPTGINEQFF

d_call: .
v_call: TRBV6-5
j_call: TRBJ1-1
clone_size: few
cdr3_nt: TGTGCCAGCAGTTACCTAGCGGGGCCGATAGCTTTCTTT
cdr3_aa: CASSYLAGPIAFF

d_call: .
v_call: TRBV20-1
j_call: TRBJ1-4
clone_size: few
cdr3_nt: TGCAGAGGCGGCGACCGCGAAAAACTGTTTTTT
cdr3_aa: CRGGDREKLFF

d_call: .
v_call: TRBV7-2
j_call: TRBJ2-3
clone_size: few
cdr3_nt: TGTGCCAGCAGCCTGATCCTAGCTAGCACAGATACGCAGTATTTT
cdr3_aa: CASSLILASTDTQYF

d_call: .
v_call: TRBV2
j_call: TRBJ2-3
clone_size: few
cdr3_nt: TGTGCCGGATATGCCACTAGCACAGATACGCAGTATTTT
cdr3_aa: CAGYATSTDTQYF

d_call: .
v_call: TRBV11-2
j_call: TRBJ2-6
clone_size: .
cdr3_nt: TGTGCCAGCAAAGCCTCCGAAGGGCTTGGGGCCAACGTCCTGACTTTC
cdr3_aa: CASKASEGLGANVLTF

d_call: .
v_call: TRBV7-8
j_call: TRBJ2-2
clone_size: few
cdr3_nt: TGTGCCGGGCCCGGGGTCAACACCGGGGAGCTGTTTTTT
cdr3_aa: CAGPGVNTGELFF

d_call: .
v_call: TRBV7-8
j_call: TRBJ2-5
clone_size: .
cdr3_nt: TGTGCCAGTTCTAGCCGGCAGACCCAGTACTTC
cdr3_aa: CASSSRQTQYF

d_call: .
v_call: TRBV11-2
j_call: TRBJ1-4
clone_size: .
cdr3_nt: TGTGCCAGCAGCTTAGCGGAGCATAATGAAAAACTGTTTTTT
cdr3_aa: CASSLAEHNEKLFF

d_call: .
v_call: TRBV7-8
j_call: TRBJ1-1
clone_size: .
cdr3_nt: TGTGCCAGCAGCTTTACAAGGGGAACTGAAGCTTTCTTT
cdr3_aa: CASSFTRGTEAFF

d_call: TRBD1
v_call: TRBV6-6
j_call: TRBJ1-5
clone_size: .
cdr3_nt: TGTGCCAGCAGTCCTGGGCGGGACAGAAATCAGCCCCAGCATTTT
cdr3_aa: CASSPGRDRNQPQHF

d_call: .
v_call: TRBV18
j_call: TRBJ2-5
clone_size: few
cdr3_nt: TGTGCCAGCTCACCAACTAGTCAAGAGACCCAGTACTTC
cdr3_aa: CASSPTSQETQYF

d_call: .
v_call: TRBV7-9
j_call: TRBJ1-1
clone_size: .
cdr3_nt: TGTGCCAGCAGCCCCCGGGAGTCCACTGAAGCTTTCTTT
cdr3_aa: CASSPRESTEAFF

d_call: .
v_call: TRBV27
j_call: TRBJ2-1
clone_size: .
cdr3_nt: TGTGCCAGCAGTTTCGTGGGGGGCCACGATGAGCAGTTCTTC
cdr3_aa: CASSFVGGHDEQFF